This T cell receptor beta chain was sequenced during a study of T cell changes during pregnancy in multiple sclerosis. The method was immunoSEQ multiplex PCR; TCRdb's version includes in-frame clones alone and lacks a portion of them. The data contain about 80,000 clones, just over 90% of them seen just once; the ten biggest clones take up over 1.3%. The TCR originated in a female donor with multiple sclerosis, enrolled in a pregnancy study. Sequencing used peripheral blood, obtained before pregnancy.

As DNA, the CDR3 is TGTGCCAGTAGTCCCCGGGACAGGGACCACGAGCAGTACTTC. Amino acids: CASSPRDRDHEQYF. The gene calls are TRBV19 and TRBJ2-7; TRBD1 aligns across 9 bases. CDR3 length: 14 amino acids. Germline values: CDR1 LNHDA, CDR2 SQIVND (reference sequence). Germline trimming cut 5 bases from V and 5 bases from J; bases unmatched to any gene: 7.